These T cell receptor beta chains were read from a single sample in a study of T cells in Graves' hyperthyroidism and ophthalmopathy. TCRdb re-analysed the multiplex PCR reads in MiXCR, keeping a single row per CDR3 protein. The sample carries fewer than 450,000 distinct CDR3 sequences, about 18% recorded once. Specimen: blood. These receptors all come from a man between 18 and 35 years old with Graves' ophthalmopathy. CDR3s leave out the opening cysteine and the closing phenylalanine or tryptophan. Not all rows give a size; the values are once, few, many and, for expanded clones, a class.

v_call: TRBV20-1
clone_size: many
cdr3_aa: SAPEEGSQAF

v_call: TRBV7-8
clone_size: many
cdr3_aa: ASSSRRLNTEAF

v_call: TRBV20-1
clone_size: NA
cdr3_aa: SALFGTNEKLF

v_call: TRBV7-9
clone_size: few
cdr3_aa: ASSHSGTGPYEQY

v_call: TRBV6-1
clone_size: few
cdr3_aa: ASTPRADRGAGYT

v_call: TRBV15
clone_size: NA
cdr3_aa: ATSTRDSSSYEQY

v_call: TRBV6-1
clone_size: few
cdr3_aa: ASSYTGTKDTQY

v_call: TRBV28
clone_size: many
cdr3_aa: ASSSELGAIPDTQY

v_call: TRBV7-3
clone_size: many
cdr3_aa: ASSLEQGLPDTQY

v_call: TRBV4-1
clone_size: few
cdr3_aa: ASSQESRGGYT

v_call: TRBV28
clone_size: few
cdr3_aa: ATMVGTGPAQPQH

v_call: TRBV19
clone_size: few
cdr3_aa: ASSDRGEDTIY

v_call: TRBV7-3
clone_size: few
cdr3_aa: ASSPWTSGGPYEQY

v_call: TRBV3-1
clone_size: many
cdr3_aa: ASSRLAATSSGNTIY

v_call: TRBV28
clone_size: many
cdr3_aa: ASSQVTGKSTGANVLT

v_call: TRBV7-8
clone_size: NA
cdr3_aa: ASSPSRTPQETQY

v_call: TRBV7-9
clone_size: few
cdr3_aa: ATRAPGTYYEQY

v_call: TRBV3-1
clone_size: many
cdr3_aa: ASSPNAGGGDTQY

v_call: TRBV7-8
clone_size: NA
cdr3_aa: ASSFRGDQTNEKLF

v_call: TRBV11-2
clone_size: many
cdr3_aa: ASRTGGYGYT

v_call: TRBV13
clone_size: many
cdr3_aa: ASSSWTENTGELF

v_call: TRBV12-3/TRBV12-4
clone_size: many
cdr3_aa: ASSLFISGYGYT

v_call: TRBV5-1
clone_size: many
cdr3_aa: ASSLRRTGAQETQY

v_call: TRBV5-1
clone_size: NA
cdr3_aa: ASSPSDRGQGETQY

v_call: TRBV18
clone_size: many
cdr3_aa: ASLRSTGDEQY

v_call: TRBV27
clone_size: many
cdr3_aa: ASSLKALYEQY

v_call: TRBV5-1
clone_size: NA
cdr3_aa: ASSQRTGTGSGTQY

v_call: TRBV7-9
clone_size: many
cdr3_aa: ASSPSSLRDSPLH

v_call: TRBV18
clone_size: many
cdr3_aa: ASSPTNGGTEAF

v_call: TRBV5-1
clone_size: many
cdr3_aa: ASSPAAPTSYGYT

v_call: TRBV12-3/TRBV12-4
clone_size: many
cdr3_aa: ASGSGGANEQF

v_call: TRBV6-1
clone_size: NA
cdr3_aa: ASSSLAGGPNEQF